The rows below give T cell receptor beta chains drawn from one sample of a study of Graves' ophthalmopathy and Graves' hyperthyroidism. Each CDR3 protein is one row after TCRdb ran MiXCR on the multiplex PCR reads. The sample yields about 620,000 distinct CDR3 sequences, 20% to 25% seen once. Sequenced sample: peripheral blood. The origin of the receptors is a woman younger than 35 with stable Graves' hyperthyroidism. Some clones in this sample may be carry-over from other donors' samples. CDR3s include the opening cysteine and the closing phenylalanine or tryptophan. The D gene is left open where the match is weak. Clone sizes are given selectively: once, few, many, or a class where the clone is expanded.

size	V	D	J	CDR3	DNA
few	TRBV7-2	-	TRBJ1-1	CASSLLTGSTEAFF	TGTGCCAGCAGCCTTCTAACAGGGTCCACTGAAGCTTTCTTT
many	TRBV2	TRBD1	TRBJ2-6	CASSVPGQGSGANVLTF	TGTGCCAGCAGTGTCCCGGGACAGGGTTCTGGGGCCAACGTCCTGACTTTC
many	TRBV30	TRBD1	TRBJ1-1	CAWSTQGQGAFF	TGTGCCTGGAGTACACAGGGGCAAGGAGCTTTCTTT
few	TRBV11-2	TRBD1	TRBJ1-2	CASSLSGGNSYGYTF	TGTGCCAGCAGCTTATCAGGGGGTAATAGCTATGGCTACACCTTC
few	TRBV4-1	-	TRBJ1-3	CASSHVSKDHGNTIYF	TGCGCCAGCAGCCATGTTAGCAAGGATCATGGAAACACCATATATTTT
-	TRBV4-2	-	TRBJ1-2	CASSPTYPGQAYGYTF	TGTGCCAGCAGCCCGACTTATCCGGGACAAGCCTATGGCTACACCTTC
many	TRBV13	-	TRBJ2-2	CASSTGVNTGELFF	TGTGCCAGCAGTACGGGGGTGAACACCGGGGAGCTGTTTTTT
many	TRBV10-3	-	TRBJ2-2	CAITGDGDTGELFF	TGTGCCATCACAGGGGATGGGGACACCGGGGAGCTGTTTTTT
many	TRBV11-2	TRBD2	TRBJ2-7	CASSPGRAYEQYF	TGTGCCAGCAGCCCCGGGAGGGCCTACGAGCAGTACTTC
many	TRBV10-3	TRBD1	TRBJ1-5	CAIGGTGNPQHF	TGTGCCATCGGCGGGACAGGGAACCCCCAGCATTTT
-	TRBV3-1	-	TRBJ2-5	CASSQGDIDRETQYF	TGTGCCAGCAGCCAAGGGGATATCGATCGAGAGACCCAGTACTTC
many	TRBV19	TRBD2	TRBJ2-7	CASSKSGTSGSYEQYF	TGTGCCAGTAGTAAATCCGGGACTAGCGGTTCCTACGAGCAGTACTTC
many	TRBV7-2	TRBD1	TRBJ2-7	CASSLIQGAYEQYF	TGTGCCAGCAGCTTAATCCAGGGGGCGTACGAGCAGTACTTC
-	TRBV19	TRBD1	TRBJ1-1	CASSARDRVDTEAFF	TGTGCCAGTAGTGCCCGGGACAGGGTGGATACTGAAGCTTTCTTT
many	TRBV6-1	-	TRBJ1-1	CASSGLGQNTEAFF	TGTGCCAGCAGTGGTCTTGGGCAAAACACTGAAGCTTTCTTT
-	TRBV19	-	TRBJ1-1	CASSTMGGRNTEAFF	TGTGCCAGTAGTACCATGGGAGGGCGGAACACTGAAGCTTTCTTT
many	TRBV20-1	-	TRBJ2-7	CSARDIRGSYEQYF	TGCAGTGCTAGAGATATCAGGGGCTCCTACGAGCAGTACTTC
many	TRBV20-1	-	TRBJ1-1	CSAPEAEAFF	TGCAGTGCCCCGGAGGCTGAAGCTTTCTTT
many	TRBV10-3	-	TRBJ1-1	CAISESTGMTEASF	TGTGCCATCAGTGAGTCCACGGGGATGACTGAAGCTTCCTTT
-	TRBV27	-	TRBJ2-7	CASSFGGLVREQYF	TGTGCCAGCAGTTTTGGGGGTCTGGTTCGAGAGCAGTACTTC
many	TRBV20-1	-	TRBJ2-5	CSARGQQETQYF	TGCAGTGCTAGAGGACAGCAAGAGACCCAGTACTTC
-	TRBV20-1	-	TRBJ1-1	CRGGAGDTEAFF	TGCAGGGGGGGGGCAGGGGACACTGAAGCTTTCTTT
many	TRBV2	-	TRBJ2-2	CASSEAHPGELFF	TGTGCCAGCAGTGAAGCTCACCCCGGGGAGCTGTTTTTT
few	TRBV24-1	TRBD1	TRBJ2-2	CATSDLGQDTGELFF	TGTGCCACCAGTGATTTAGGACAGGACACCGGGGAGCTGTTTTTT
many	TRBV30	-	TRBJ2-5	CAWSSGQAGGTQYF	TGTGCCTGGAGTTCCGGGCAGGCCGGTGGGACCCAGTACTTC